A single T cell receptor beta chain is shown here with its context. What it binds is not known. This sample was included in a study of post-analysis software for immune sequencing data. Across the study: Included among the disease courses, which were recorded for the cohort, were relapsing-remitting, secondary progressive and progressive-relapsing multiple sclerosis. Study conclusions and caveats: Controls had lower frequencies than patients of about 5 TRBV segments, which included TRBV5-6, TRBV5-1 and TRBV20-1. Compared with controls, patients showed significantly lower normalized Chao1 diversity.

Trimming at V came to 5 bases and at J to 0 bases, leaving 5 bases not matched to a gene. This CDR3 spans 16 amino acids. Per the germline V gene, CDR1 is SGHTA and CDR2 is FQGNSA. Prepared TCR beta cDNA libraries contained unique molecular identifiers. Yield was roughly 500,000 cDNA molecules from 1 to 10 million T cells. TCRdb fed the PCR reads into MiXCR, producing one record per CDR3 protein. The table lists 820,000 or so distinct CDR3 sequences, about 53% of them singletons, with roughly 4.4% in the top ten. Sequencing was performed on blood. The genes are TRBV7-2 and TRBJ2-1; 9 bases line up with TRBD2. The sequence derives from a girl between 10 and 17 years old with multiple sclerosis. Here the CDR3 reads CASSPRTSASYNEQFF. In DNA, the CDR3 is TGTGCCAGCAGCCCCCGGACTAGCGCCTCCTACAATGAGCAGTTCTTC.